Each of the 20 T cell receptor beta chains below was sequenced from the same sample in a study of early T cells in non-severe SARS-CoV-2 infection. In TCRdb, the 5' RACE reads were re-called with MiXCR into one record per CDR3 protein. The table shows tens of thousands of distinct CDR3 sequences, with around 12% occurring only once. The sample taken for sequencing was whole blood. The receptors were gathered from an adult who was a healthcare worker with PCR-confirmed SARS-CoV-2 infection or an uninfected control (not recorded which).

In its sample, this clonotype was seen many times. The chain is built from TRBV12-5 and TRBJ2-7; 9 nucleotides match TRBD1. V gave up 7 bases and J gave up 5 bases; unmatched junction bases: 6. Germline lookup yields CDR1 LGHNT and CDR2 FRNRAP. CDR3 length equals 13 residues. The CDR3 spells CASAGDRANEQYF. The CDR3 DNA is TGTGCTAGTGCCGGGGACAGGGCCAACGAGCAGTACTTC.

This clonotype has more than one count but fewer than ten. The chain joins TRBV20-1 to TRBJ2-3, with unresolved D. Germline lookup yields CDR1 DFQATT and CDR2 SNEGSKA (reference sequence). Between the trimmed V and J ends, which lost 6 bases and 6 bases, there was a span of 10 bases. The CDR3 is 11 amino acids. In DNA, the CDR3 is TGCAGTGCCCTCATAAGGGATACGCAGTATTTT. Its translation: CSALIRDTQYF.

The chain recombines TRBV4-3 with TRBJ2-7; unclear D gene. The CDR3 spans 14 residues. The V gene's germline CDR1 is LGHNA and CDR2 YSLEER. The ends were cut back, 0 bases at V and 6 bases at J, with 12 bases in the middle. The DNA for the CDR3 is TGCGCCAGCAGCCAAGACAGAGCGATATCCGAGCAGTACTTC. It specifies CASSQDRAISEQYF.

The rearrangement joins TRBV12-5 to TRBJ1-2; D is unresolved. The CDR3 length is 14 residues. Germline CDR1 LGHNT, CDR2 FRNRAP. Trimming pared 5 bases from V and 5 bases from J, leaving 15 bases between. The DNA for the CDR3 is TGTGCTAGTGGTATTGACGGTGGCTTATATGGCTACACCTTC. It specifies CASGIDGGLYGYTF.

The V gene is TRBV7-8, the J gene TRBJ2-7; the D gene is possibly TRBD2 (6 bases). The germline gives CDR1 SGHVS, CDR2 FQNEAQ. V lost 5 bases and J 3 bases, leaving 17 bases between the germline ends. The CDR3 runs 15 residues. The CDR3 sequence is CASSQASGPYYEQYF. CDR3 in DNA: TGTGCCAGCAGCCAAGCCAGCGGGCCGTACTACGAGCAGTACTTC.

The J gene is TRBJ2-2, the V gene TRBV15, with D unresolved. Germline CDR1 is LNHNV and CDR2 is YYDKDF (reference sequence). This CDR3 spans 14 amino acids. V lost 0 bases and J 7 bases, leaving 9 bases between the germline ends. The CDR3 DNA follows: TGTGCCACCAGCAGAGAACGGAATGTCGGGGAGCTGTTTTTT. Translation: CATSRERNVGELFF.

The CDR3 DNA reads TGCGCCAGCAGAAACGAGGGAGAGACCCAGTACTTC. This sequence encodes CASRNEGETQYF. The chain joins TRBV5-1 to TRBJ2-5, with D possibly TRBD2 on 5 matching bases. The CDR3 runs 12 residues. The V gene's germline CDR1 is SGHRS and CDR2 YFSETQ. Trimming removed 5 bases from V and 4 bases from J, with 9 bases in between.

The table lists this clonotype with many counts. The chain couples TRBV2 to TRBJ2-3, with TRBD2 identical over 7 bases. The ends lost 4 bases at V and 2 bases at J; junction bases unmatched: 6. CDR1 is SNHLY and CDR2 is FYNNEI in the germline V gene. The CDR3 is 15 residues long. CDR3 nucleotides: TGTGCCAGCAGTGGTCGCCGGGGGGTCACAGATACGCAGTATTTT. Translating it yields CASSGRRGVTDTQYF. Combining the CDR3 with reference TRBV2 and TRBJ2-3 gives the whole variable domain EPEVTQTPSHQVTQMGQEVILRCVPISNHLYFYWYRQILGQKVEFLVSFYNNEISEKSEIFDDQFSVERPDGSNFTLKIRSTKLEDSAMYFCASSGRRGVTDTQYFGPGTRLTVL.

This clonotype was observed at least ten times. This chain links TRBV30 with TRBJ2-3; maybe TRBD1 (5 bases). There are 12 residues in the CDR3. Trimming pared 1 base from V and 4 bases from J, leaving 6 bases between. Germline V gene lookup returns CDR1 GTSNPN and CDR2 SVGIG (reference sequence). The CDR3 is CAWSGGPDTQYF. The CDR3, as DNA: TGTGCCTGGAGTGGGGGCCCAGATACGCAGTATTTT.

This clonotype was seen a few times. In nucleotides, the CDR3 is TGTGCCAGCAGTTCTTGGACTAGCGGGGTCACCGGCTACAATGAGCAGTTCTTC. Residues: CASSSWTSGVTGYNEQFF. The rearrangement links TRBV7-9 to TRBJ2-1; the match to TRBD2 covers 12 bases. V shed 6 bases and J 3 bases; nucleotides not matched to a gene: 12. This CDR3 spans 18 amino acids. Germline V CDR1 and CDR2: SEHNR, FQNEAQ (reference sequence).

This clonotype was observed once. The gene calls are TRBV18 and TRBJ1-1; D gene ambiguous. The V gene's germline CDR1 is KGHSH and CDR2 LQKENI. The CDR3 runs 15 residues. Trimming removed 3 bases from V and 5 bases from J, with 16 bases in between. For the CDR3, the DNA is TGTGCCAGCTCACCTGGGTCGAACAGTCGGACTGAAGCTTTCTTT. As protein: CASSPGSNSRTEAFF.

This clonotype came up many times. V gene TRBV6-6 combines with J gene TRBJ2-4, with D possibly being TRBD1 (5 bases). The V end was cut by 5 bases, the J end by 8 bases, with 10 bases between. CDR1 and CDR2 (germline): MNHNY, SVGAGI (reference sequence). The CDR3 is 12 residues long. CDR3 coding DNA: TGTGCCAGCAGTGAGGTCAGGGACATTCAGTACTTC. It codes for CASSEVRDIQYF.

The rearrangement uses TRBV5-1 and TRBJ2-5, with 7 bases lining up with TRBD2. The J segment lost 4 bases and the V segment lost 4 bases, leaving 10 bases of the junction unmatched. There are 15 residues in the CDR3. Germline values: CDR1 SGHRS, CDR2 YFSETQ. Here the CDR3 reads CASSTTTSFPETQYF. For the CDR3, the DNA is TGCGCCAGCAGCACGACGACTAGCTTCCCAGAGACCCAGTACTTC.

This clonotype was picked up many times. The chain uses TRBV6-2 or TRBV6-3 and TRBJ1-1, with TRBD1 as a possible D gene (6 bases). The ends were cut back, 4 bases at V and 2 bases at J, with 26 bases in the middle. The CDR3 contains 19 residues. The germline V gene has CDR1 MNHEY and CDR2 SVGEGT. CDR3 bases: TGTGCCAGCAGTTTTCTCGCTAGAAAAACCGGGACACCAAACACTGAAGCTTTCTTT. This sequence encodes CASSFLARKTGTPNTEAFF.

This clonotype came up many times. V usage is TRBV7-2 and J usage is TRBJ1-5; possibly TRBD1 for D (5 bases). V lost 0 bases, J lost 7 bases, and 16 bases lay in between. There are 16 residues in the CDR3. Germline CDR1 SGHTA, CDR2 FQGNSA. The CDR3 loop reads CASSLAVAGLSQPQHF. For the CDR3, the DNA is TGTGCCAGCAGCTTAGCGGTCGCAGGGTTAAGCCAGCCCCAGCATTTT.

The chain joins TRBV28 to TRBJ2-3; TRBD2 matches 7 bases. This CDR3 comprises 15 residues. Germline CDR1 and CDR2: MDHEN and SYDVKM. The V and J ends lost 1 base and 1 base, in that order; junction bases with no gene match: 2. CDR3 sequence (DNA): TGTGCCAGCAGTTTATTTCGGGAGGGCACAGATACGCAGTATTTT. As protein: CASSLFREGTDTQYF.

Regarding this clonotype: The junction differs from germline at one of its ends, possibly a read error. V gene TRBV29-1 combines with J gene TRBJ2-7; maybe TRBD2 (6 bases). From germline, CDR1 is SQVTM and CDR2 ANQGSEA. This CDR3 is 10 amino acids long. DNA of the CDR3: TGCAGCGTCGTGACGGGGGAGCAGCACTTC. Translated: CSVVTGEQHF.

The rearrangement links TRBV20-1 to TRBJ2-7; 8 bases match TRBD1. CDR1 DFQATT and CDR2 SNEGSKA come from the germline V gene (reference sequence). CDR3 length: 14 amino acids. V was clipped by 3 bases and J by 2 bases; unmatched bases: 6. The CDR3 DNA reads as TGCAGTGCTAGCCCACAGGGGGTAGCCTACGAGCAGTACTTC. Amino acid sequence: CSASPQGVAYEQYF.

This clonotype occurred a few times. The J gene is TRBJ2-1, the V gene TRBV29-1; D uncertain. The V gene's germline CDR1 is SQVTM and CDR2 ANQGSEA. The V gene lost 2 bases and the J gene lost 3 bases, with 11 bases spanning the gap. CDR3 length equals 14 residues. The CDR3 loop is CSVETVASYNEQFF. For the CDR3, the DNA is TGCAGCGTTGAAACCGTGGCTAGCTACAATGAGCAGTTCTTC.

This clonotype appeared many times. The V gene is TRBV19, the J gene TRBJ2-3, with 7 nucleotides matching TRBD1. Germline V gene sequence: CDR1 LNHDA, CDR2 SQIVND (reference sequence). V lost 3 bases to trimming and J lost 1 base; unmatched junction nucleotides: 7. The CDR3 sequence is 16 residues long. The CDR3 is CASSMAYRGGTDTQYF. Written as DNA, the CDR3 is TGTGCCAGTAGTATGGCCTACAGGGGTGGCACAGATACGCAGTATTTT.